The 22 T cell receptor beta chains below were found in one sample sequenced in a study of metastatic and nonmetastatic thyroid tumors. All patients reached thyroid surgery having received no treatment beforehand. TCRdb re-analyzed the PCR reads using MiXCR. The repertoire holds about 15,000 clones, with 31% as singletons. The sample consisted of blood. These receptors were obtained from a female donor with papillary thyroid cancer or a benign thyroid nodule (not recorded which). Some clones in this sample may be carry-over from other donors' samples.

This clone was picked up many times. The chain has TRBV18 and TRBJ2-3; D ambiguous. Germline-derived CDR1 and CDR2 are KGHSH and LQKENI. This CDR3 has 13 residues. V was cut by 0 bases and J by 0 bases, with 1 base left in between. The CDR3 nucleotides read TGTGCCAGCTCACCACCTAGCACAGATACGCAGTATTTT. Protein product: CASSPPSTDTQYF.

This clone is classed as medium-sized (0.01 to 0.1%). This chain links TRBV10-3 with TRBJ1-5; 7 bases agree with TRBD1. There are 14 residues in the CDR3. V lost 11 bases to trimming and J lost 3 bases; unmatched junction nucleotides: 10. CDR1 is ENHRY, CDR2 SYGVKD, per germline. CDR3 nucleotide sequence: TGTGCCTCCTCAACAGGGGATAACAATCAGCCCCAGCATTTT. As protein: CASSTGDNNQPQHF.

There are many counts of this clone. The chain uses TRBV25-1 and TRBJ2-1, with 9 positions matching TRBD1. The CDR3 sequence is 16 residues long. Trimming removed 5 bases from V and 6 bases from J; junction bases left unmatched: 11. Germline-derived CDR1 and CDR2 are MGHDK and SYGVNS. The CDR3 bases are TGTGCCAGCAGTACCACACAGGGGGCCCTGTCCAATGAGCAGTTCTTC. Translating gives CASSTTQGALSNEQFF.

This chain links TRBV12-3 or TRBV12-4 with TRBJ1-2; 7 positions agree with TRBD1. The junction had 6 bases not matched to a gene; V was cut back by 4 bases and J by 7 bases. CDR3 length: 13 amino acids. DNA for the CDR3: TGTGCCAGCAGTTCACCACAGGGGTTTGGCTACACCTTC. Protein product: CASSSPQGFGYTF.

The rearrangement links TRBV6-1 to TRBJ1-1; tentative D call: TRBD1 (6 bases). Deletions cut 3 bases from V and 0 bases from J, with 14 bases between. The germline V gene encodes CDR1 MNHNS and CDR2 SASEGT. This CDR3 is built from 16 residues. In nucleotides, the CDR3 is TGTGCCAGCAGTGACAGGGGATGGGGCATGAACACTGAAGCTTTCTTT. Its translation is CASSDRGWGMNTEAFF.

V usage is TRBV5-1 and J usage is TRBJ1-2; 11 bases fit TRBD1. The CDR3 covers 17 residues. The V gene end was trimmed by 4 bases and the J gene end by 3 bases; junction bases not matched to a gene: 11. Germline V lookup: CDR1 SGHRS, CDR2 YFSETQ. The CDR3 region is CASSPPPGTGGYYGYTF. CDR3 nucleotides: TGCGCCAGCAGCCCGCCCCCCGGGACAGGGGGTTACTATGGCTACACCTTC.

The chain links TRBV20-1 to TRBJ2-2; unclear D gene. V lost 0 bases and J lost 5, with 13 bases in between. This CDR3 is built from 15 residues. Germline loops: CDR1 DFQATT, CDR2 SNEGSKA (reference sequence). CDR3 sequence reads: CSARDRRARTGELFF. For the CDR3, the DNA is TGCAGTGCTAGAGATCGAAGGGCGAGGACCGGGGAGCTGTTTTTT.

The chain is built from TRBV28 and TRBJ1-1, with D hard to call. V lost 7 bases and J lost 1, with 7 bases in between. The CDR3 contains 12 residues. Germline CDR1 is MDHEN and CDR2 is SYDVKM. CDR3 in DNA: TGTGCCAGCACTCAAACGAACACTGAAGCTTTCTTT. Its translation is CASTQTNTEAFF. Looking up the rest from reference TRBV28 and TRBJ1-1 gives the full variable domain: DVKVTQSSRYLVKRTGEKVFLECVQDMDHENMFWYRQDPGLGLRLIYFSYDVKMKEKGDIPEGYSVSREKKERFSLILESASTNQTSMYLCASTQTNTEAFFGQGTRLTVV.

This clone was counted once. The chain is built from TRBV9 and TRBJ1-4, with TRBD1 identical over 7 bases. Per germline, CDR1 SGDLS and CDR2 YYNGEE. V was pared by 3 bases and J by 5 bases, with 7 bases of the junction left unmatched. The CDR3 has 15 residues. The CDR3 sequence is CASSGGQKLNEKLFF. For the CDR3, the DNA is TGTGCCAGCAGCGGGGGACAGAAATTAAATGAAAAACTGTTTTTT.

This clone was found once. CDR3 nucleotide sequence: TGTGCCACCAGTGATGAGACCGGGACTAGCGGGAGGGCCGCGGTCAATGAGCAGTTCTTC. Protein product: CATSDETGTSGRAAVNEQFF. The J gene is TRBJ2-1, the V gene TRBV24-1, with TRBD2 matching over 16 bases. V gave up 3 bases and J gave up 6 bases; unmatched junction bases: 13. The CDR3 is made up of 20 amino acids. CDR1 KGHDR and CDR2 SFDVKD come from the germline V gene.

This clone is classed as medium-sized (0.01 to 0.1%). The chain combines TRBV6-1 with TRBJ1-2, with D hard to call. CDR1 is MNHNS, CDR2 SASEGT, per germline. V shed 5 bases and J shed 7 bases, with 11 bases lying between them. The CDR3 extends over 12 amino acids. The CDR3 reads CASSPATSGYTF. Written as DNA, the CDR3 is TGTGCCAGCAGTCCAGCGACAAGTGGCTACACCTTC.

The V call is TRBV18, the J call TRBJ2-7, with D uncertain. Trimming took 2 bases from V and 13 from J, leaving 18 bases between them. The germline V gene has CDR1 KGHSH and CDR2 LQKENI. CDR3 size: 13 residues. The DNA for the CDR3 is TGTGCCAGCTCACCATCGGTAAGGGAATCGCTATACTTC. As protein: CASSPSVRESLYF.

Turning to this clone: Other DNA sequences in the sample encode the same CDR3. V is TRBV6-1 and J is TRBJ1-2; maybe TRBD1 (6 bases). CDR1 and CDR2 (germline): MNHNS, SASEGT. The germline V and J ends were trimmed by 1 base and 6 bases, with 15 bases remaining between them. The CDR3 sequence is 15 residues long. CDR3 coding DNA: TGTGCCAGCAGTGAAGGGGAGACAGGTTTAAATGGCTACACCTTC. Protein: CASSEGETGLNGYTF.

This clone was counted a few times. V usage is TRBV6-4 and J usage is TRBJ2-7; 12 bases map to TRBD1. This CDR3 is built from 14 residues. Germline V gene lookup returns CDR1 MRHNA and CDR2 SNTAGT. With 4 bases clipped from V and 6 bases from J, the junction kept 4 bases outside the gene matches. Here the CDR3 reads CASSAGTGGAEQYF. In DNA, the CDR3 is TGTGCCAGCAGTGCCGGGACAGGGGGCGCCGAGCAGTACTTC.

The chain uses TRBV11-3 and TRBJ2-7; D gene unclear. The CDR3 totals 12 residues. Germline V CDR1 and CDR2: SGHNT, YENEEA. V dropped 8 bases and J dropped 2 bases, with 10 bases sitting between them. Here the CDR3 reads CASSSTPYEQYF. Written as DNA, the CDR3 is TGTGCCAGCTCCAGTACACCCTACGAGCAGTACTTC.

Judged by abundance, this clone is medium-sized. The rearrangement joins TRBV11-2 to TRBJ2-7; 8 bases map to TRBD2. The ends lost 2 bases at V and 6 bases at J; junction bases unmatched: 12. Germline CDR1 is SGHAT and CDR2 is FQNNGV. CDR3 length equals 16 residues. The DNA for the CDR3 is TGTGCCAGCAGCTTACTGCATGGCGGGGGGTCGGGCGAGCAGTACTTC. Its protein is CASSLLHGGGSGEQYF.

This clone has a count of ten or more. A much larger clone lies one base from this, so it may be a read error. The rearrangement links TRBV6-1 to TRBJ2-2; 11 bases fit TRBD2. Trimming cost V 6 bases and J 6 bases; bases outside gene matches: 9. This CDR3 has 16 residues. CDR1 is MNHNS and CDR2 is SASEGT in the germline V gene. CDR3 bases: TGTGCCAGCAGCGTTAGCGGGGGGGGGGTCCCCGGGGAGCTGTTTTTT. Its translation: CASSVSGGGVPGELFF.

V and J are TRBV4-1 and TRBJ2-2; D unclear. From germline, CDR1 is MGHRA and CDR2 YSYEKL. Between the trimmed V and J ends, which lost 0 bases and 0 bases, there was a span of 17 bases. The CDR3 sequence is 19 residues long. CDR3 residues: CASSQDSNVAAANTGELFF. CDR3 nucleotide sequence: TGCGCCAGCAGCCAAGATTCGAATGTAGCCGCTGCGAACACCGGGGAGCTGTTTTTT.

This clone is labeled as medium-sized (0.01 to 0.1%). This rearrangement joins TRBV28 to TRBJ2-7; D tentatively reads TRBD1 or TRBD2 (5 bases each). V lost 6 bases and J 0 bases, leaving 15 bases between the germline ends. The length of the CDR3 is 15 residues. Germline CDR1 and CDR2: MDHEN and SYDVKM. In DNA form, the CDR3 reads TGTGCCAGCAGCCGGACCTCCGGGGCCTCCTACGAGCAGTACTTC. It encodes CASSRTSGASYEQYF. The full variable domain, completed using reference TRBV28 and TRBJ2-7, is DVKVTQSSRYLVKRTGEKVFLECVQDMDHENMFWYRQDPGLGLRLIYFSYDVKMKEKGDIPEGYSVSREKKERFSLILESASTNQTSMYLCASSRTSGASYEQYFGPGTRLTVT.

The genes are TRBV20-1 and TRBJ2-7, with 11 bases that match TRBD1. Germline CDR1 DFQATT, CDR2 SNEGSKA (reference sequence). V shed 5 bases, J shed 3 bases, and the junction held 6 bases outside the gene matches. The CDR3 loop spans 14 amino acids. CDR3 bases: TGCAGTGCTGGTGTGGGACAGGGGGGCTACGAGCAGTACTTC. It is translated as CSAGVGQGGYEQYF.

This clone was seen a single time. The J gene is TRBJ1-1, the V gene TRBV12-3 or TRBV12-4, with D possibly TRBD1 on 5 matching bases. The CDR3 consists of 13 residues. Here the CDR3 reads CDRSRTGDTEAFF. Written as DNA, the CDR3 is TGTGACAGGAGCAGGACGGGGGACACTGAAGCTTTCTTT.

In the case of this clone: One end of the junction fails to match germline, which may point to a read error. The chain employs TRBV7-7 and TRBJ2-2; TRBD1 matches 7 bases. The CDR3 is 15 residues long. CDR1 is SSHAT and CDR2 is FNYEAQ in the germline V gene (reference sequence). CDR3 sequence: CASSRDLSTTGERFF. CDR3 in DNA: TGTGCCAGCAGCCGGGATCTATCCACCACAGGGGAGCGGTTTTTT.